The text below deals with one T cell receptor beta chain. The antigen is not known. The data stem from a study of cytomegalovirus exposure and HLA in healthy donors. Broader study findings: A subsequent analysis found that TCR clusters from the first cohort also tended to co-occur in the roughly 120 validation repertoires, with 90% to 95% of cluster scores above 0.

Per germline, CDR1 SGHTS and CDR2 YDEGEE. The junction had 11 bases not matched to a gene; V was cut back by 4 bases and J by 5 bases. This CDR3 contains 16 residues. Sequencing used immunoSEQ multiplex PCR; TCRdb keeps in-frame clones, though not all of them. The table lists about 260,000 clones, 80% to 95% of them singletons. The sequenced sample was PBMCs. This sequence was found in a woman aged 25 to 39 in good health and CMV-seronegative. The J gene is TRBJ2-1, the V gene TRBV5-8, with 8 bases identical to TRBD1. CDR3 in DNA: TGTGCCAGCAGCCTCGGACAGGGAGGAACACACAATGAGCAGTTCTTC. Translation gives CASSLGQGGTHNEQFF.